This T cell receptor (beta chain) was recovered during a study of T cell responses to AZD1222 COVID-19 vaccine. Points from the study as a whole: Spike as a whole was targeted by vaccine-associated CD4 TCRs, dominant at 160-218 and 743-854. Increases in Spike-specific TCR breadth and depth were seen after two AZD1222 doses.

Generated by immunoSEQ multiplex PCR, the TCRdb table keeps only in-frame clones and is missing some. The sample consists of about 130,000 clones, roughly 90% of them appearing once. J lost 0 bases, V lost 10 bases, and 7 bases had no gene match. The CDR3 totals 14 residues. Germline lookup yields CDR1 LNHDA and CDR2 SQIVND (reference sequence). Whether given at about 4 or about 12 weeks, second doses were pooled. This clone has just one count. Its specificity is unknown. The sequence was collected from an adult who received the AZD1222 COVID-19 vaccine. The rearrangement uses TRBV19 and TRBJ2-7, with 9 bases that match TRBD2. The sequenced sample was peripheral blood, obtained 28 days after the second AZD1222 dose. The chain's CDR3 is CATKRLAASYEQYF. The CDR3 DNA is TGTGCCACCAAACGACTAGCGGCCTCCTACGAGCAGTACTTC.